This T cell receptor (beta chain) was identified during a study of T cells generated in artificial thymic organoids (dated by TCRdb to between 2016 and 2019). Regarding the complete study: In some experiments, thymic T cells were further FACS-purified to deplete CD4 immature single positive or double positive precursors. The study compared the TCR alpha and beta CDR3 repertoires of CD8 single positive T cells derived from in vitro artificial thymic organoids against those of naive CD8 T cells from thymus and peripheral blood. The displayed repertoire sequencing data were described as being representative of three independent experiments.

The CDR3 contains 13 residues, cysteine and phenylalanine counted. Only CDR3 DNA remains: 39 bases, in frame from the first base. Germline trimming: 6 bases from V, 3 bases from J; junction bases outside gene matches: 4. In the germline V gene, CDR1 corresponds to SQVTM and CDR2 to ANQGSEA. Primary CD8+ T cells were enriched with magnetic beads using the Miltenyi CD8+ T cell Isolation Kit. Before RNA extraction, CD3+TCRalphabeta+CD8 single positive T cells from both organoids and thymus were sorted by FACS. For each sample, total RNA was purified from around 40,000 to 200,000 sorted cells using the RNeasy Micro kit, and RNA quality was assessed on an Agilent RNA 6000 Nano chip. Thymic fragments were dissected, disrupted by pipetting and passed through a 70 um strainer to release thymocytes. Compared with the rest of its sample, this clonotype is medium-sized (0.01 to 0.1%). Its antigen is currently not known. There are no base qualities to consult, and no much larger clone falls within one base.

TCRalpha and TCRbeta libraries were amplified separately by semi-nested PCR with Advantage 2 and reverse primers in the TRAC or TRBC constant regions. The amount of total RNA used for first-strand cDNA synthesis ranged from about 3 to 550 ng. TCR cDNA libraries were generated by 5'-RACE using the SMARTer PCR cDNA Synthesis kit, with a poly-dT primer for first-strand synthesis. Sample-specific 5-nucleotide barcodes were carried by the semi-nested constant-region reverse primers, and the resulting products were cleaned using the Zymo DNA Clean and Concentrator-5 kit. Up to ten barcoded samples were pooled, ligated to Illumina adaptors and sequenced as 2 x 150 bp paired-end reads on an Illumina MiSeq. Per the original workflow: Demultiplexed reads were aligned using BLAT against a custom library containing all human TRAV, TRAJ, TRBV, TRBD and TRBJ combinations from IMGT. The best BLAT hits were picked using pslCDnaFilter (-maxAligns=1, -ignoreIntrons), and custom Perl scripts were used to calculate clonotype frequencies. Using fastp at Q25 and MiXCR, TCRdb reprocessed the public reads and kept productive beta chains. Each record represents a unique CDR3 protein, reported with the most common genes and DNA among its rows. The authors' filters were not applied to this entry. Counted in this sample were around 9,300 distinct CDR3 sequences; 18% of them appeared once. Over 1.1% of the sample comes from the top ten.

What the study reported, not specific to this receptor: The TCR clonotype diversity of organoid-derived CD8 single positive T cells was physiological and comparable to that of naive CD8 T cells from thymus and blood.

This TCR derives from a human donor who gave cord blood stem cells for thymic organoid culture, a cardiac surgery patient who gave postnatal thymus, or a blood donor (not recorded which). The specimen sequenced was naive CD8+ T cells from the thymus. Taken with the paper, the label for cell subset or site translates to: CD3+TCRalphabeta+CD8SP T cells; for blood, CD45RO-CCR7+ naive CD8+ T cells. The rearrangement combines TRBV29-1 with TRBJ2-2, and 7 junctional nucleotides match TRBD1. In nucleotide form, the sequence is TGCAGCGTGACAGGGTCGGACACCGGGGAGCTGTTTTTT. Its coded protein is CSVTGSDTGELFF.